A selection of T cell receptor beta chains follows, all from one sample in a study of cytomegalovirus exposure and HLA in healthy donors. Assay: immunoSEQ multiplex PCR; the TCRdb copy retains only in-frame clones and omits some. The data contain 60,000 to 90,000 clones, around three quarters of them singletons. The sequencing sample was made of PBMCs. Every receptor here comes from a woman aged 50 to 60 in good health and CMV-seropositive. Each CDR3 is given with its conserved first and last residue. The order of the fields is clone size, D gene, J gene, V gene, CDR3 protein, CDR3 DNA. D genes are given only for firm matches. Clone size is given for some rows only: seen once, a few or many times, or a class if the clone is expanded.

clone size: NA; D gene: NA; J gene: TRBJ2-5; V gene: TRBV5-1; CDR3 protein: CASSFGGDETQYF; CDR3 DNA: TGCGCCAGCAGCTTCGGAGGGGACGAGACCCAGTACTTC
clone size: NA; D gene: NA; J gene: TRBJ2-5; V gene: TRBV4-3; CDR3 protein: CASSQDHTQETQYF; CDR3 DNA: TGCGCCAGCAGCCAAGATCATACTCAAGAGACCCAGTACTTC
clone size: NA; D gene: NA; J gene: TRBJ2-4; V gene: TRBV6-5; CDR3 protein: CASSYGGGIAKNIQYF; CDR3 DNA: TGTGCCAGCAGTTACGGGGGCGGTATAGCCAAAAACATTCAGTACTTC
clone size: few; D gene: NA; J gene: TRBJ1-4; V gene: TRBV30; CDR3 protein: CAWSGQGELLGEKLFF; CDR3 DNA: TGTGCCTGGAGTGGCCAGGGCGAGCTGTTAGGCGAAAAACTGTTTTTT
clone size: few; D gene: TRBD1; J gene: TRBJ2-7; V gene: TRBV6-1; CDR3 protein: CASSAGQGVAYEQYF; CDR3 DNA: TGTGCCAGCAGTGCTGGACAGGGGGTGGCTTACGAGCAGTACTTC
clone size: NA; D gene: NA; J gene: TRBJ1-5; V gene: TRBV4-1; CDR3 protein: CASSQVDQPQHF; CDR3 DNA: TGCGCCAGCAGCCAAGTAGATCAGCCCCAGCATTTT
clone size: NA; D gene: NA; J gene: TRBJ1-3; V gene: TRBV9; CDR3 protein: CASSVGGTGNTIYF; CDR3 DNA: TGTGCCAGCAGCGTAGGGGGCACGGGAAACACCATATATTTT
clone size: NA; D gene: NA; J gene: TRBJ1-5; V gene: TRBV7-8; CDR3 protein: CASSLRFAASRGQPQHF; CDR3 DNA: TGTGCCAGCAGCTTAAGGTTTGCGGCCTCACGGGGTCAGCCCCAGCATTTT
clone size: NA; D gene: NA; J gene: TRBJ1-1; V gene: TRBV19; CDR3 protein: CASSIRQAPPKAFF; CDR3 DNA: TGTGCCAGTAGTATTAGACAGGCCCCCCCTAAGGCTTTCTTT
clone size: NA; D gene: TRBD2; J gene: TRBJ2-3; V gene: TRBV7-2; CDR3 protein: CASSSGLATDTQYF; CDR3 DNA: TGTGCCAGCAGCTCCGGACTAGCAACAGATACGCAGTATTTT
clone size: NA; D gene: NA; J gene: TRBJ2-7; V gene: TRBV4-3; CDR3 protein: CASSQDRGNFYEQYF; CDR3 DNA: TGCGCCAGCAGCCAAGATAGGGGAAACTTCTACGAGCAGTACTTC
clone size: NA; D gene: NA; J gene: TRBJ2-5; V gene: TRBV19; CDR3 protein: CASSIGGYQETQYF; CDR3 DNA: TGTGCCAGTAGTATTGGGGGGTACCAAGAGACCCAGTACTTC
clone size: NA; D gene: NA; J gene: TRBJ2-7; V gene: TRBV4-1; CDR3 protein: CASSLSGTYEQYF; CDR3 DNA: TGCGCCAGCAGCCTTTCAGGGACCTACGAGCAGTACTTC
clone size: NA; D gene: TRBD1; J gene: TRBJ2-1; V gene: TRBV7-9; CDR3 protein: CASRYGTGGWNEQFF; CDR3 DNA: TGTGCCAGCAGGTACGGGACAGGGGGCTGGAATGAGCAGTTCTTC
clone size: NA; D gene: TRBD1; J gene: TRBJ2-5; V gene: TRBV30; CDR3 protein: CAWSEPFGTVKGETQYF; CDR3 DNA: TGTGCCTGGAGTGAGCCCTTTGGGACAGTTAAGGGTGAGACCCAGTACTTC
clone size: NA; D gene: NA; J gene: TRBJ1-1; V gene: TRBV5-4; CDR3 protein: CASSSPTEAFF; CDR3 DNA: TGTGCCAGCAGCAGCCCCACTGAAGCTTTCTTT
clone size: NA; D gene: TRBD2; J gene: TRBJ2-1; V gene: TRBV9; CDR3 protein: CASSGTSGYEQFF; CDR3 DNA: TGTGCCAGCAGCGGGACTAGCGGCTATGAGCAGTTCTTC
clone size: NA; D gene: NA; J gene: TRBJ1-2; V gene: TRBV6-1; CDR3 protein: CATSTQQGDGYTF; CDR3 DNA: TGTGCCACAAGTACCCAACAGGGAGATGGCTACACCTTC
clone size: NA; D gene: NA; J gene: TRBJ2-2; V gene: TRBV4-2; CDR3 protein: CASSQDLTGELFF; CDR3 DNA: TGTGCCAGCAGCCAAGATCTAACCGGGGAGCTGTTTTTT
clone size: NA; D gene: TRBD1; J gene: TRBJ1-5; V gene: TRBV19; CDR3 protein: CASKDPGQGVGQPQHF; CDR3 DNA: TGTGCCAGTAAGGACCCAGGGCAGGGGGTAGGTCAGCCCCAGCATTTT
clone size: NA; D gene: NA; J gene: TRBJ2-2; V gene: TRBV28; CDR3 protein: CASSPAEGRELFF; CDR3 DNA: TGTGCCAGCAGCCCCGCGGAGGGCCGGGAGCTGTTTTTT
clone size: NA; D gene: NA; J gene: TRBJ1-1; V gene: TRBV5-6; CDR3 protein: CASGGGIINTEAFF; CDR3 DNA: TGTGCCTCTGGGGGGGGGATCATAAACACTGAAGCTTTCTTT
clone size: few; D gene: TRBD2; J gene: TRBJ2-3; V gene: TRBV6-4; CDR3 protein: CASSAAAGGFDTQYF; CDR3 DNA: TGTGCCAGCAGTGCTGCAGCGGGGGGTTTCGATACGCAGTATTTT
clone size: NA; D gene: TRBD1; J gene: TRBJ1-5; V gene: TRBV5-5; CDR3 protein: CASSLVLPGQGNQPQHF; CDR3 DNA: TGTGCCAGCAGCTTGGTTCTTCCGGGACAGGGGAATCAGCCCCAGCATTTT
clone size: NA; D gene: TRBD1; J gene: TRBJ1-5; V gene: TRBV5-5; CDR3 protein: CASRGDSLAGQPQHF; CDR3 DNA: TGTGCCAGCAGGGGGGACAGCCTAGCGGGTCAGCCCCAGCATTTT
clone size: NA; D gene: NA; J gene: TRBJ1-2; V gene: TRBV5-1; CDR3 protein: CASRTGTQLNYGYTF; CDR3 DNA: TGCGCCAGCAGAACCGGGACTCAATTGAACTATGGCTACACCTTC
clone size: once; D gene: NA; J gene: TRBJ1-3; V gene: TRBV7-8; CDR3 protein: CASSVSGNTIYF; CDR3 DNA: TGTGCCAGCAGCGTATCTGGAAACACCATATATTTT
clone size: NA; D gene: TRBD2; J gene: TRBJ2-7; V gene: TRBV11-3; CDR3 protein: CASSLNGGSDEQYF; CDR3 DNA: TGTGCCAGCAGTCTTAACGGGGGGAGCGACGAGCAGTACTTC
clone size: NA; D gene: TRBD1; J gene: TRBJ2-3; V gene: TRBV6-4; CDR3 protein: CASSDSVWAGGGTDTQYF; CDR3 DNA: TGTGCCAGCAGTGACTCGGTATGGGCAGGGGGCGGCACAGATACGCAGTATTTT
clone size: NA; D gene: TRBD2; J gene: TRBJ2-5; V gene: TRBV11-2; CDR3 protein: CASSTGTSGETQYF; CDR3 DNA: TGTGCCAGCAGCACCGGGACTAGCGGAGAGACCCAGTACTTC
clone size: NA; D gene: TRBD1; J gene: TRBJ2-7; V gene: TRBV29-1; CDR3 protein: CSVEVRQGTYEQYF; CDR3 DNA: TGCAGCGTTGAAGTGAGACAGGGGACCTACGAGCAGTACTTC
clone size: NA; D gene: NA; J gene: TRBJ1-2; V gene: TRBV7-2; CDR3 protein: CASSLVREGYTF; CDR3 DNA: TGTGCCAGCAGCTTAGTCAGGGAAGGCTACACCTTC
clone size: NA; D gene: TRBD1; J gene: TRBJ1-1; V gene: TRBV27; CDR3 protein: CASSRRPGQGWSTEAFF; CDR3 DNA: TGTGCCAGCAGCCGAAGACCGGGACAGGGATGGAGCACTGAAGCTTTCTTT
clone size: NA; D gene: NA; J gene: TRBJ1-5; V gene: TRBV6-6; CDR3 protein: CASCPGGNQPQHF; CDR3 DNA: TGTGCCAGCTGTCCCGGGGGCAATCAGCCCCAGCATTTT
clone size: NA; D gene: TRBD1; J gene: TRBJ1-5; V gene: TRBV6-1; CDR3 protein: CASSEAGQGFGQPQHF; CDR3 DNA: TGTGCCAGCAGTGAAGCGGGACAGGGCTTCGGTCAGCCCCAGCATTTT
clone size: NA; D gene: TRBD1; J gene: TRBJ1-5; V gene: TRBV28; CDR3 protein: CASSFPRDRIYSNQPQHF; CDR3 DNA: TGTGCCAGCAGTTTCCCCCGGGACAGAATCTATAGCAATCAGCCCCAGCATTTT
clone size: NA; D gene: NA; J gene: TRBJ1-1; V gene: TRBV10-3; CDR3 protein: CAISRGTEAFF; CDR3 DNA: TGTGCCATCAGTCGGGGTACTGAAGCTTTCTTT
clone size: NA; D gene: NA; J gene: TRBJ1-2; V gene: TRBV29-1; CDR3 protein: CSDTNGYTF; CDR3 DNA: TGCAGCGACACAAATGGCTACACCTTC
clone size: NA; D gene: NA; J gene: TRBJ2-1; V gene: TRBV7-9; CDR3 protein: CASSLAGGYNEQFF; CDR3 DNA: TGTGCCAGCAGCTTAGCAGGGGGCTACAATGAGCAGTTCTTC
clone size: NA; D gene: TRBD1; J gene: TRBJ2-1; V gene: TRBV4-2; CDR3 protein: CASSQGQGEDNEQFF; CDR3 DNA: TGTGCCAGCAGCCAGGGACAGGGAGAGGACAATGAGCAGTTCTTC
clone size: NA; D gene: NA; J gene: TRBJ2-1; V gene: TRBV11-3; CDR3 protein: CASSLGLSSYNEQFF; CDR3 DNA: TGTGCCAGCAGCTTGGGCCTGAGCTCCTACAATGAGCAGTTCTTC
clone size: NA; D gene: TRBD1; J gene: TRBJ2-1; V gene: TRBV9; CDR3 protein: CASSARDRINEQFF; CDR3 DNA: TGTGCCAGCAGCGCCCGGGACAGGATCAATGAGCAGTTCTTC
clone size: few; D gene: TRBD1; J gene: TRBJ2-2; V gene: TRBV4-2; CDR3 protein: CASSQHRDRAPNTGELFF; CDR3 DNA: TGTGCCAGCAGCCAGCACCGGGACAGGGCCCCGAACACCGGGGAGCTGTTTTTT